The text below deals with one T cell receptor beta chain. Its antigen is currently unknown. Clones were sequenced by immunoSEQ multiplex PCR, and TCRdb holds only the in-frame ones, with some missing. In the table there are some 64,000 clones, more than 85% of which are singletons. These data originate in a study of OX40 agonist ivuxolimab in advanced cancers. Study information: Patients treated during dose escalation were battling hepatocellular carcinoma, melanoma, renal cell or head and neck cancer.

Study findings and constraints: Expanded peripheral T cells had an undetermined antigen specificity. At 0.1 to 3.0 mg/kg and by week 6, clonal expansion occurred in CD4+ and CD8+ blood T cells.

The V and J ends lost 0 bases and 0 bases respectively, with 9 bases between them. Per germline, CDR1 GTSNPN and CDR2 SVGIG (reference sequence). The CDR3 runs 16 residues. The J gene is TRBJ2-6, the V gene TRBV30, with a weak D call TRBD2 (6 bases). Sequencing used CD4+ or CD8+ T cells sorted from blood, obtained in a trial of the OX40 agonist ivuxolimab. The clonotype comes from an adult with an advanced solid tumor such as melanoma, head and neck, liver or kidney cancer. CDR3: CAWSVAGVSGANVLTF. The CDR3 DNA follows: TGTGCCTGGAGTGTAGCGGGTGTCTCTGGGGCCAACGTCCTGACTTTC.